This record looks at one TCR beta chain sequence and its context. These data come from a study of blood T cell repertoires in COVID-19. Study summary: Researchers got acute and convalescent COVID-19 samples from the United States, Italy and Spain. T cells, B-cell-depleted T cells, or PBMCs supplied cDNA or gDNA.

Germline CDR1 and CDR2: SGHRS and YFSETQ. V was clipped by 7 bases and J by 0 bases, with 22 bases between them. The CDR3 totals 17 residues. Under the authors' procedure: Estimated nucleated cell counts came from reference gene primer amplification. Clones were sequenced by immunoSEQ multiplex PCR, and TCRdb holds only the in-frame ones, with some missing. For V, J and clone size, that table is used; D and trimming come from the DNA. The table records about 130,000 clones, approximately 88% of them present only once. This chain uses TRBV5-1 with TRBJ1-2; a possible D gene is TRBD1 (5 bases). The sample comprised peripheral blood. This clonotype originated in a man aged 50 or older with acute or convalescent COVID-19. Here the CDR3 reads CASGAGQAAGANYGYTF. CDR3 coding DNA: TGCGCCAGCGGCGCAGGGCAGGCGGCGGGAGCTAACTATGGCTACACCTTC.